This TCR beta chain was sequenced in a study of blood T cell repertoires in COVID-19. The V gene's germline CDR1 is LNHDA and CDR2 SQIVND (reference sequence). This CDR3 spans 13 amino acids. V was trimmed by 0 bases and J by 5 bases, leaving 2 bases between them. TCRdb's table, derived via immunoSEQ multiplex PCR, lists solely in-frame clones and lacks some. This table has roughly 220,000 clones, 88% appearing once. This clonotype originated in a woman between 25 and 40 years old who had recovered from COVID-19. The chain uses TRBV19 and TRBJ1-6; D unresolved. The sample comprised PBMCs or T cells enriched from blood (not recorded which). CDR3 nucleotides: TGTGCCAGTAGTATAGACAATAATTCACCCCTCCACTTT. Translating it yields CASSIDNNSPLHF. The whole variable domain, remainder taken from reference TRBV19 and TRBJ1-6, is DGGITQSPKYLFRKEGQNVTLSCEQNLNHDAMYWYRQDPGQGLRLIYYSQIVNDFQKGDIAEGYSVSREKKESFPLTVTSAQKNPTAFYLCASSIDNNSPLHFGNGTRLTVT.